The text below deals with one T cell receptor beta chain. Its antigen is as yet unknown. This CDR3 is 13 amino acids long. Germline lookup yields CDR1 SGHRS and CDR2 YFSETQ. Trimming took off 1 base at V and 5 bases at J, with 10 bases between the two ends. This record comes from a study of vaccination and CD4 T cells after COVID-19. Study as a whole: Post-vaccine sampling followed dose two by a median roughly 70 days (range 14 to 241). Cellular stimulation was performed using overlapping spike peptides derived from SARS-CoV-2, HCoV-NL63, HCoV-OC43 and HCoV-229E.

The assay that was used to sequence DNA from cultured CD4+ T cells was the Oncomine TCR Beta short-read assay. From CD4+ T cells that had been cultured, genomic DNA was extracted. TCRdb independently ran MiXCR on the PCR reads; one entry per CDR3 protein. Of about 11,000 distinct CDR3 sequences listed, under 75% were seen once; the top ten hold 10%. Treatment of the sample: approximately 10-day PBMC culture with coronavirus spike peptide pools or control peptides (ViraFEST assay). Sequenced input: CD4+ T cells from blood, cultured in vitro. This TCR was sampled from a human donor who had recovered from COVID-19. This chain connects TRBV5-1 to TRBJ2-7; D might be TRBD1 or TRBD2, each matching 5 bases. The CDR3: CASSLRDAHEQYF. CDR3 nucleotides: TGCGCCAGCAGCTTGCGGGACGCCCACGAGCAGTACTTC.